These T cell receptor beta chains were read from a single sample in a study of Graves' ophthalmopathy and Graves' hyperthyroidism. TCRdb processed the multiplex PCR reads anew with MiXCR; each CDR3 protein has one entry. The table lists around 1,200,000 distinct CDR3 sequences, about 40% of them singletons, with 11% in the top ten. Sequencing input: peripheral blood or thyroid tissue (not recorded which). Receptors were obtained from an adult man with Graves' hyperthyroidism. The CDR3 runs from the conserved cysteine through the conserved F or W. Each record gives: clone size, CDR3 length, J gene, V gene, D gene, CDR3 DNA, CDR3 protein. D genes are given only for firm matches. Only part of the rows carry a size: once, few, many, or a class if the clone is expanded.

>many|13|TRBJ2-2|TRBV2|-
TGTGCCAGCGTGGTCCGGGACACCGGGGAGCTGTTTTTT
CASVVRDTGELFF
>many|15|TRBJ1-1|TRBV11-2|TRBD1
TGTGCCAGCAGCTACCGACAGGGTGCGAACACTGAAGCTTTCTTT
CASSYRQGANTEAFF
>few|15|TRBJ1-6|TRBV6-5|TRBD1
TGTGCCAGCAGTTACGGGGGACAGGGTTATTCACCCCTCCACTTT
CASSYGGQGYSPLHF
>many|13|TRBJ1-4|TRBV12-3/TRBV12-4|-
TGTGCCAGCACCCACCCTAACTCGGAAAAACTGTTTTTT
CASTHPNSEKLFF
>-|14|TRBJ2-7|TRBV5-5|-
TGTGCCAGCAGCTTACAGGCGCCCGCCTACGAGCAGTACTTC
CASSLQAPAYEQYF
>-|13|TRBJ1-2|TRBV29-1|TRBD1
TGCAGCGTTGCGTCCGGACAGGGCTATGGCTACACCTTC
CSVASGQGYGYTF
>many|14|TRBJ2-2|TRBV7-2|-
TGTGCCAGCAGCCCAGCCCCCTACACCGGGGAGCTGTTTTTT
CASSPAPYTGELFF
>-|13|TRBJ1-5|TRBV4-3|-
TGCGCCAGCAGCCAAGACGGAATACAGCCCCAGCATTTT
CASSQDGIQPQHF
>many|14|TRBJ2-5|TRBV20-1|TRBD2
TGCAGTGCTATCACTAGCGGGAGTGCAGAGACCCAGTACTTC
CSAITSGSAETQYF
>-|16|TRBJ1-1|TRBV7-3|-
TGTGCCAGCAGCCAGGACGTGAGAGGGGTTTCCACTGAAGCTTTCTTT
CASSQDVRGVSTEAFF
>many|15|TRBJ2-7|TRBV5-6|-
TGTGCCAGCAGCTTGTTTGGACAGTCTATCTACGAGCAGTACTTC
CASSLFGQSIYEQYF
>few|15|TRBJ1-6|TRBV20-1|-
TGCAGTGCTAGACTTGATAATTTTAGGCTTTCACCCCTCCACTTT
CSARLDNFRLSPLHF
>-|17|TRBJ2-7|TRBV9|TRBD2
TGTGCCAGCAGCAAGGGGACTAGCGGAGGTGAGCTGCACGAGCAGTACTTC
CASSKGTSGGELHEQYF
>-|16|TRBJ2-2|TRBV7-8|TRBD1
TGTGCCAGCAGGTCTGGGACAGGGAGCAGCCTACGAGAGCTGTTTTTT
CASRSGTGSSLRELFF
>-|15|TRBJ1-2|TRBV10-2|-
TGCGCCAGCACGAAGGACAGTCTTTTAAACTATGGCTACACCTTC
CASTKDSLLNYGYTF
>once|14|TRBJ2-7|TRBV20-1|TRBD2
TGCAGTGCTAGGGGAGGGCCAAGGGACTACGAGCAGTACTTC
CSARGGPRDYEQYF
>few|13|TRBJ1-1|TRBV29-1|-
TGCAGCGTTGAGGACGGCATGAACACTGAAGCTTTCTTT
CSVEDGMNTEAFF
>few|12|TRBJ1-2|TRBV28|TRBD1
TGTGCCTTGGGGGACAGGGGCTTTGGCTACACCTTC
CALGDRGFGYTF
>few|14|TRBJ2-7|TRBV6-1|TRBD2
TGTGCCAGCAGTGAAAGCGGGAGAAGGTACGAGCAGTACTTC
CASSESGRRYEQYF
>-|15|TRBJ2-7|TRBV12-3/TRBV12-4|TRBD1
TGTGCCAGCAGCCAAGGGACAGGGGATACCTACGAGCAGTACTTC
CASSQGTGDTYEQYF
>-|15|TRBJ2-2|TRBV7-9|TRBD1
TGTGCCAGCAGCCTAGGACAGGGAGATTTCGGGGAGCTGTTTTTT
CASSLGQGDFGELFF
>-|17|TRBJ2-5|TRBV12-5|-
TGTGCTAGTGGTCTCCCGACATCACGTCAAACCGTGAAGACCCAGTACTTC
CASGLPTSRQTVKTQYF
>-|15|TRBJ1-3|TRBV7-2|TRBD1
TGTGCCAGCACCCCGGACAGGGGGCATGGAAACACCATATATTTT
CASTPDRGHGNTIYF
>few|13|TRBJ1-2|TRBV6-6|TRBD1
TGTGCCAGCAGTCCGGACAGGGCCTATGGCAACACCTTC
CASSPDRAYGNTF
>few|15|TRBJ2-7|TRBV4-3|TRBD1
TGCGCCAGCAGCCAAGATGGGACAGGGACCTACGAGCAGTACTTC
CASSQDGTGTYEQYF
>many|14|TRBJ2-7|TRBV5-1|-
TGCGCCAGCAGCTTGGTTCGCAGGGTCGACGAGCAGTACTTC
CASSLVRRVDEQYF
>-|18|TRBJ2-7|TRBV11-1|TRBD2
TGTGCCAGCAGCTTAAGGGGAGGGATTGACGGACGTTGGGACGAGCAGTACTTC
CASSLRGGIDGRWDEQYF
>-|16|TRBJ2-2|TRBV7-2|-
TGTGCCAGCAGCTTAGTCGGGCCGCCGAACACCGGGGAGCTGTTTTTT
CASSLVGPPNTGELFF
>few|11|TRBJ2-7|TRBV12-3/TRBV12-4|TRBD1
TGTGCCAGCAGTTCGACAGGGGTAGCGTACTTC
CASSSTGVAYF
>-|16|TRBJ2-5|TRBV25-1|TRBD1
TGTGCCAGCAGTGATTCGGGCAGGGGGCACCAAGAGACCCAGTACTTC
CASSDSGRGHQETQYF
>many|16|TRBJ1-5|TRBV7-8|-
TGTGCCAGCAGCTTAGAGTCAGGGCTTTTGGGTCAGCCCCAGCATTTT
CASSLESGLLGQPQHF
>-|15|TRBJ1-5|TRBV25-1|-
TGTGCCAGCAGCGCTCAAGGGGATAGCAATCAGCCCCAGCATTTT
CASSAQGDSNQPQHF
>-|15|TRBJ2-7|TRBV5-5|TRBD1
TGTGCCAGCAGCTTGGAGCCGGGACAGCCCTACGAGCAGTACTTC
CASSLEPGQPYEQYF
>many|15|TRBJ2-5|TRBV4-1|-
TGCGCCAGCAGCCAAGGACAGACTCCGGGAGAGACCCAGTACTTC
CASSQGQTPGETQYF
>-|13|TRBJ1-2|TRBV27|-
TGTGCCAGCAGTCGGTACGTTTACGATGGCTACACCTTC
CASSRYVYDGYTF
>-|16|TRBJ2-7|TRBV7-9|TRBD1
TGTGCCAGCAGCTTAGTGGGACAGGGTGGGATCTACGAGCAGTACTTC
CASSLVGQGGIYEQYF
>-|12|TRBJ2-7|TRBV29-1|TRBD1
TGCAGCGTCGAGGGGGCAGGGGACGAGCAGTACTTC
CSVEGAGDEQYF
>-|12|TRBJ1-2|TRBV29-1|-
TGCAGCGCTGGAAATCCCGGAGGGGGCTACACCTTC
CSAGNPGGGYTF
>-|13|TRBJ2-7|TRBV11-2|-
TGCGCCAGCAGCCAAACACAGCAGTACGAGCAGTACTTC
CASSQTQQYEQYF
>-|17|TRBJ1-1|TRBV7-8|TRBD1
TGTGCCTGGAGTGGGGGGACAGGCGTAAGGGTGTACACTGAAGCTTTCTTT
CAWSGGTGVRVYTEAFF
>-|14|TRBJ2-5|TRBV20-1|-
TGCAGTGCTAGAGATGATGGTAGGGGAGAGACCCAGTACTTC
CSARDDGRGETQYF
>-|17|TRBJ1-1|TRBV25-1|-
TGTGCCAGCAGCTGGGGCCGGGACACCCTATACAACACTGAAGCTTTCTTT
CASSWGRDTLYNTEAFF
>-|15|TRBJ1-2|TRBV7-4|-
TGTGCCAGCAGCTTAGAGGTCAGGGTGGGATATGGCTACACCTTC
CASSLEVRVGYGYTF
>-|17|TRBJ2-2|TRBV7-2|TRBD2
TGTGCCAGCAGCCCGAGTAGTGCGGGGGCGAACACCGGGGAGCTGTTTTTT
CASSPSSAGANTGELFF
>once|14|TRBJ2-3|TRBV7-9|-
TGTGCCAGCAGCTTAGAGGGGGACACAGATACGCAGTATTTT
CASSLEGDTDTQYF
>-|16|TRBJ1-1|TRBV7-9|-
TGTGCCAGCAGCGAATGGAGTGCGGGGGAGAACACTGAAGCTTTCTTT
CASSEWSAGENTEAFF
>-|14|TRBJ2-5|TRBV7-2|-
TGTGCCAGCAGCATATCCGGCTTAGCTGAGACCCAGTACTTC
CASSISGLAETQYF
>many|16|TRBJ2-6|TRBV6-6|-
TGTGCCAGCAGTACAGGCCAAGTCTCTGGGGCCAACGTCCTGACTTTC
CASSTGQVSGANVLTF
>many|16|TRBJ1-1|TRBV19|TRBD1
TGTGCCAGTAGTACCCCGGGACAGAGACAGAACACTGAAGCTTTCTTT
CASSTPGQRQNTEAFF
>many|14|TRBJ1-4|TRBV20-1|-
TGCAGTGCTAGTCAGGCTGCAACTAATGAAAAACTGTTTTTT
CSASQAATNEKLFF
>-|15|TRBJ1-4|TRBV6-5|-
TGTGCCAGCAGCTCGATTAGGGGCGTTAATGAAAAACTGTTTTTT
CASSSIRGVNEKLFF
>many|13|TRBJ1-2|TRBV29-1|-
TGCAGCGCCAAGGGACAACAGGGAGCTGGCTACACCTTC
CSAKGQQGAGYTF
>once|14|TRBJ2-7|TRBV7-2|TRBD1
TGTGCCAGCAGCCGACTCCCGGGACAGTACGAGCAGTACTTC
CASSRLPGQYEQYF
>few|14|TRBJ2-7|TRBV28|-
TGTGCCAGCAGTTTATGGGACCAGTCCTACGAGCAGTACTTC
CASSLWDQSYEQYF
>-|17|TRBJ2-2|TRBV7-1|-
TGTGCCAGCAGCGGCAGCCTGGGGGTAGCGGTCACCGGGGAGCTGTTTTTT
CASSGSLGVAVTGELFF
>-|13|TRBJ1-2|TRBV10-2|-
TGCGCCAGCAGTTACTCGAACGCAGGTGGCTACACCTTC
CASSYSNAGGYTF
>few|14|TRBJ2-7|TRBV10-3|-
TGTGCCATCAGTTCTCTGACCTCCACCTACGAGCAGTACTTC
CAISSLTSTYEQYF
>-|20|TRBJ2-7|TRBV7-9|-
-
CASSIYLCSAVPGLAREQYF
>-|14|TRBJ1-5|TRBV12-3/TRBV12-4|-
TGTGCCAGCAACCCCAGCGGGGGTCAACAGCCCCAGCATTTT
CASNPSGGQQPQHF